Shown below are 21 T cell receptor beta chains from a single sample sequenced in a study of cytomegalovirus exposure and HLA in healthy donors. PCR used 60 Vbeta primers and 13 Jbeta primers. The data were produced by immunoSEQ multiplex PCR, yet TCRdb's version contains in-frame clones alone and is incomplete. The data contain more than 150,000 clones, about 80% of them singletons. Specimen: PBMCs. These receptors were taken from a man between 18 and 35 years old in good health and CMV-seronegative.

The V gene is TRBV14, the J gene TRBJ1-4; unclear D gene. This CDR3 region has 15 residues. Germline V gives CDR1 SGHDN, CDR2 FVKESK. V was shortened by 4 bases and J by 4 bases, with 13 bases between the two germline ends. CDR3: CASSPLSGFNEKLFF. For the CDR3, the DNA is TGTGCCAGCAGCCCGCTCTCAGGCTTTAATGAAAAACTGTTTTTT.

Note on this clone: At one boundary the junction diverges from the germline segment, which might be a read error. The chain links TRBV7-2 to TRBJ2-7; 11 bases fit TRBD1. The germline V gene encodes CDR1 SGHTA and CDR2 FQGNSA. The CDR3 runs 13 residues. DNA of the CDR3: TGTGCCAGCAGCTTGAGTCTCGGGACAGGGGGGCACTTC. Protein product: CASSLSLGTGGHF.

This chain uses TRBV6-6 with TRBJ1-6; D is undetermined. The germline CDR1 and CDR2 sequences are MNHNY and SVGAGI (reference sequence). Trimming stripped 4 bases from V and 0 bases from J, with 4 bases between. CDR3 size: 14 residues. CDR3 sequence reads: CASSWSSYNSPLHF. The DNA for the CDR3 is TGTGCCAGCAGTTGGAGCTCCTATAATTCACCCCTCCACTTT.

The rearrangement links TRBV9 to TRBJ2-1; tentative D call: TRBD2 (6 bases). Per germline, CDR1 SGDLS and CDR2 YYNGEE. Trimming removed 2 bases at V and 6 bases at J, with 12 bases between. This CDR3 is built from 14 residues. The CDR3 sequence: CASSVGTSPNEQFF. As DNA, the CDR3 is TGTGCCAGCAGCGTCGGGACTTCCCCCAATGAGCAGTTCTTC. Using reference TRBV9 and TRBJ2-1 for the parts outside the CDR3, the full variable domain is DSGVTQTPKHLITATGQRVTLRCSPRSGDLSVYWYQQSLDQGLQFLIQYYNGEERAKGNILERFSAQQFPDLHSELNLSSLELGDSALYFCASSVGTSPNEQFFGPGTRLTVL.

CDR3 amino acids: CASSKGSLSREPQHF. CDR3 sequence (DNA): TGTGCCAGCAGCAAAGGTTCCCTCTCTCGGGAGCCCCAGCATTTT. This chain connects TRBV21-1 to TRBJ1-5. TRBV21-1 is a pseudogene locus. The CDR3 loop spans 15 amino acids.

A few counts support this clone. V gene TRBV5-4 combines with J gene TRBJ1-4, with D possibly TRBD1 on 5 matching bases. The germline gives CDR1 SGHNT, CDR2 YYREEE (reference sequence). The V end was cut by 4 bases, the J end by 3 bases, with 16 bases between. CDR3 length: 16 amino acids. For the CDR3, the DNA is TGTGCCAGCAGCGCGGGACTCCCACCACCTAATGAAAAACTGTTTTTT. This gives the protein CASSAGLPPPNEKLFF.

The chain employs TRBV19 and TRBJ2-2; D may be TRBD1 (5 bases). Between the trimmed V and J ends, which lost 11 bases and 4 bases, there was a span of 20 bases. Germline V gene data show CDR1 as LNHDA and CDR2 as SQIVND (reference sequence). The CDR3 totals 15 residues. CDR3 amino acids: CASQGGAIITGELFF. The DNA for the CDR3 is TGTGCCTCCCAGGGTGGGGCAATCATCACCGGGGAGCTGTTTTTT.

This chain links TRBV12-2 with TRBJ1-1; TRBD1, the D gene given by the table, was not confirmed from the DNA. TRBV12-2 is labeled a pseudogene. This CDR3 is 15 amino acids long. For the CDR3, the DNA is TGTGCAAGTTGGACACAGGTAGGATGGGGCCTTGAAGCTTTCTTT. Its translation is CASWTQVGWGLEAFF.

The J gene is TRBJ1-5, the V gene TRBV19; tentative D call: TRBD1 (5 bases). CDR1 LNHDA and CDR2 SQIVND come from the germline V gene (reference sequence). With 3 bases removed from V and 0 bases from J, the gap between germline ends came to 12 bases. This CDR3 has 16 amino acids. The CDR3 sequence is CASSIWGDYSNQPQHF. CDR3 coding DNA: TGTGCCAGTAGTATTTGGGGGGATTATAGCAATCAGCCCCAGCATTTT. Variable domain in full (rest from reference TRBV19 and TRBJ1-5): DGGITQSPKYLFRKEGQNVTLSCEQNLNHDAMYWYRQDPGQGLRLIYYSQIVNDFQKGDIAEGYSVSREKKESFPLTVTSAQKNPTAFYLCASSIWGDYSNQPQHFGDGTRLSIL.

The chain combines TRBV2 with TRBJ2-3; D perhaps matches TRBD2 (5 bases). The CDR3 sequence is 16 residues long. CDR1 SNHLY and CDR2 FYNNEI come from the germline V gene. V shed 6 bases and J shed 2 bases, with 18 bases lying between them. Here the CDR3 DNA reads TGTGCCAGCAGCCCCCCGGACTCTTCCTACACAGATACGCAGTATTTT. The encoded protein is CASSPPDSSYTDTQYF.

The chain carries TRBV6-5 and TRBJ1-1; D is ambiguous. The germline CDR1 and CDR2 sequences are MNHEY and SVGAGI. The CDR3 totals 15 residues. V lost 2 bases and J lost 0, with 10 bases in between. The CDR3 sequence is CASSYDGGMNTEAFF. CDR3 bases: TGTGCCAGCAGTTACGACGGAGGCATGAACACTGAAGCTTTCTTT.

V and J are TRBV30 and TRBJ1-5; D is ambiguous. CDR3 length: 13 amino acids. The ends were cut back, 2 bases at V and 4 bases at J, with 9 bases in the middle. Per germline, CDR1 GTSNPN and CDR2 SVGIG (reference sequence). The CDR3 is CAWSWEANQPQHF. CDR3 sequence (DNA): TGTGCCTGGAGTTGGGAGGCGAATCAGCCCCAGCATTTT.

CDR3 nucleotides: TGTGCCAGCAGCGCCTACCGGGACTCCGCTTACGAGCAGTACTTC. This codes for CASSAYRDSAYEQYF. The chain has TRBV7-8 and TRBJ2-7, with D maybe TRBD2 (6 bases). Germline loops: CDR1 SGHVS, CDR2 FQNEAQ. Deletions cut 5 bases from V and 4 bases from J, with 18 bases between. This CDR3 comprises 15 residues. The complete variable domain, with remaining parts taken from reference TRBV7-8 and TRBJ2-7, reads GAGVSQSPRYKVAKRGQDVALRCDPISGHVSLFWYQQALGQGPEFLTYFQNEAQLDKSGLPSDRFFAERPEGSVSTLKIQRTQQEDSAVYLCASSAYRDSAYEQYFGPGTRLTVT.

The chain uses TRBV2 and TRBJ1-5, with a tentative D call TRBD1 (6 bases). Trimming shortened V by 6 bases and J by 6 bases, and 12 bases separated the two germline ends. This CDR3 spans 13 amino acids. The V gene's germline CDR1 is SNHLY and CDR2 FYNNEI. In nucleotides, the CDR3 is TGTGCCAGCAGCGAACAGGGAGGTCAGCCCCAGCATTTT. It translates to CASSEQGGQPQHF.

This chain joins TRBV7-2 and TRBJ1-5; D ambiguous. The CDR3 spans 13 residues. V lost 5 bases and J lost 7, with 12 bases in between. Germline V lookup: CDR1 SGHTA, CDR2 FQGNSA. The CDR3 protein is CASSPAGSQPQHF. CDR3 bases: TGTGCCAGCAGCCCCGCCGGGTCCCAGCCCCAGCATTTT.

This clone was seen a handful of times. This chain's CDR3 is CASSLAGQQPGNTIYF. The CDR3, as DNA: TGTGCCAGCAGCTTAGCGGGACAGCAACCTGGAAACACCATATATTTT. The rearrangement links TRBV7-9 to TRBJ1-3, with 7 bases aligning to TRBD1. Per the germline V gene, CDR1 is SEHNR and CDR2 is FQNEAQ (reference sequence). The CDR3 sequence is 16 residues long. The ends lost 0 bases at V and 2 bases at J; junction bases unmatched: 4.

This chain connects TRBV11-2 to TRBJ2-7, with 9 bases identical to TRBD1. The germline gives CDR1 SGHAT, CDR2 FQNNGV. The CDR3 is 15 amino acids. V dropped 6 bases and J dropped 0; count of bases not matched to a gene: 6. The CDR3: CASRPGTGSSYEQYF. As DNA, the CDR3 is TGTGCCAGCAGACCCGGGACAGGGAGCTCCTACGAGCAGTACTTC.

Here the CDR3 DNA reads TGCAGCGTTGGTGCGGGAGAAGTGTATGAGCAGTTCTTC. Translated: CSVGAGEVYEQFF. The chain couples TRBV29-1 to TRBJ2-1; 7 positions agree with TRBD2. This CDR3 has 13 amino acids. Germline-derived CDR1 and CDR2 are SQVTM and ANQGSEA. The trim removed 4 bases at V and 8 bases at J, leaving 8 bases unmatched.

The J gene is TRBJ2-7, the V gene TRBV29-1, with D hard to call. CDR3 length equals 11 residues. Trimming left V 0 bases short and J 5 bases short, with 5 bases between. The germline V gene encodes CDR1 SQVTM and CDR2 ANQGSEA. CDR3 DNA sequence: TGCAGCGTTGAAGACATCCACGAGCAGTACTTC. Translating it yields CSVEDIHEQYF.

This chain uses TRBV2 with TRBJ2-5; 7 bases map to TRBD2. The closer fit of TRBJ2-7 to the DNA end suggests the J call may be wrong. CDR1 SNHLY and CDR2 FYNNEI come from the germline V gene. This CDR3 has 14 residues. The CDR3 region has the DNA TGTGCCAGCATCGACCGGGACTACTCCTACGAGCAGTACTTC. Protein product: CASIDRDYSYEQYF.

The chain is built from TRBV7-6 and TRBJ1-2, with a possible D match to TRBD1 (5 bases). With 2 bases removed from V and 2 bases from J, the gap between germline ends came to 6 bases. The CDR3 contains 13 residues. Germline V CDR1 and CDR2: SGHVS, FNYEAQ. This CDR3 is CASSLPGNYGYTF. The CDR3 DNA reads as TGTGCCAGCAGCTTACCAGGGAACTATGGCTACACCTTC.